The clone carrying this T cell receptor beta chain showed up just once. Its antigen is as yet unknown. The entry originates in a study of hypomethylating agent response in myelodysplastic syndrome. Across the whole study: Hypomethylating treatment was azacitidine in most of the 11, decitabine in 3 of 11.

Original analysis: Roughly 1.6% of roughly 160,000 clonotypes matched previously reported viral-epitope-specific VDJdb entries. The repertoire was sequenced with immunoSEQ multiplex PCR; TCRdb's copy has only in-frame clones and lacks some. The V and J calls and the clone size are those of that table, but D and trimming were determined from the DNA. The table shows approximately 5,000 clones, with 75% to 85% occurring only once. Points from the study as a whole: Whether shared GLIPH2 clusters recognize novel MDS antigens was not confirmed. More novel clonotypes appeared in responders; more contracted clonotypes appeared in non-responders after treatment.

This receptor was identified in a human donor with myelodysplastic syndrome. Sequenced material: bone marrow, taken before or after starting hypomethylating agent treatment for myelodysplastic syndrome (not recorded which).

CDR3 sequence (DNA): TGTGCCAGCAGCTCCGGGACTAGCGGGGGGAAAAACACCGGGGAGCTGTTTTTT. Translation gives CASSSGTSGGKNTGELFF. The chain recombines TRBV7-9 with TRBJ2-2, with 15 bases fitting TRBD2. The CDR3 extends over 18 amino acids. Germline V lookup: CDR1 SEHNR, CDR2 FQNEAQ (reference sequence). Germline trimming cut 4 bases from V and 2 bases from J; bases unmatched to any gene: 5. The variable domain in full, completed from reference TRBV7-9 and TRBJ2-2, reads DTGVSQNPRHKITKRGQNVTFRCDPISEHNRLYWYRQTLGQGPEFLTYFQNEAQLEKSRLLSDRFSAERPKGSFSTLEIQRTEQGDSAMYLCASSSGTSGGKNTGELFFGEGSRLTVL.